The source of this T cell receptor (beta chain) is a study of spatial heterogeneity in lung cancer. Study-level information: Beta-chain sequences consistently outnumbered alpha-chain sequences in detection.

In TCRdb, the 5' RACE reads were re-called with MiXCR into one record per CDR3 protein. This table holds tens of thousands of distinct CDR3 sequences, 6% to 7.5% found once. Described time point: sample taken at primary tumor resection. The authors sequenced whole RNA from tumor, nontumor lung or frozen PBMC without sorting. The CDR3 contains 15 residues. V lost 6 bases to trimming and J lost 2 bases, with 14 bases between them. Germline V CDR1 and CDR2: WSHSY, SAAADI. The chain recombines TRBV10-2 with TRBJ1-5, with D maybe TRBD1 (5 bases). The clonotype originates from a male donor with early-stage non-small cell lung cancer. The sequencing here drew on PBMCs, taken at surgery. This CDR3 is CASRAGPIGNQPQHF. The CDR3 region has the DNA TGCGCCAGCAGGGCAGGGCCGATAGGCAATCAGCCCCAGCATTTT.